Only a few counts were recorded for the clone carrying this TCR beta chain. The antigen is not known. Germline assignment: CDR1 SGHTA and CDR2 FQGNSA. The CDR3 runs 14 residues. Trimming cost V 5 bases and J 3 bases; bases outside gene matches: 4. TCRdb reprocessed the RT-PCR reads with MiXCR, giving one entry per CDR3 protein. In the table there are some 800,000 distinct CDR3 sequences, less than 25% of which are singletons. The data stem from a study of response to subunit inactivated influenza vaccine. Study-level results: T cells newly recruited by each seasonal influenza vaccination are few, the authors suggested.

This specimen consisted of PBMCs from blood, obtained 5 days after vaccination. The rearrangement links TRBV7-2 to TRBJ2-7, with 10 bases identical to TRBD2. The origin of this receptor is a man aged 45-60 years who received an inactivated influenza vaccine. This CDR3 is CASSGQRGGYEQYF. The CDR3 DNA sequence: TGTGCCAGCAGCGGTCAGCGGGGGGGCTACGAGCAGTACTTC.